This TCR beta chain was recovered during a study of beta chain features in type 1 diabetes (dated by TCRdb to 2017 to 2018). General notes on the study: Patients and healthy donors did not differ in mean age, gender distribution, total cell number or subset yield. A total of under 140,000,000 sorted cells were examined across all samples, and the number of cells per subset was strongly correlated with RNA yield. In the study, TCRB repertoires of sorted circulating CD4+ T cell subsets from recently diagnosed type 1 diabetes patients were compared with those of matched healthy donors. Whereas all 30 or so donors provided naive and central memory subsets, regulatory and stem cell-like memory subsets were isolated from just 8 patients and about 8 healthy donors. Broad study findings and their caveats: At VDJ recombination sites, type 1 diabetes patients had fewer insertions and more deleted nucleotides, which implies abnormalities in thymic rearrangement. A moderate but significant shortening of TCRB CDR3 length was observed in type 1 diabetes patients in all four CD4+ subsets. The naive, central memory and regulatory TCRB repertoires appeared to resemble one another more closely among patients than among healthy donors. PCR might favor shorter templates, but patient and control samples were amplified and corrected together, so any skew would affect both groups equally. Because cDNA was sequenced instead of genomic DNA, activated cells with high expression could be over-represented, although the groups did not differ in activation or CD3 levels. Because the HLA sub-analyses included only small numbers of individuals, any influence of HLA type on TCRB rearrangement was left unresolved.

For CDR1 and CDR2, the germline V gene lists MDHEN and SYDVKM. The CDR3 runs 15 residues from the cysteine to the phenylalanine. CDR3 DNA is the only sequence kept; it has 45 bases, read in frame from the first base. V gives up 1 base and J gives up 4 bases, and the segment between their germline ends measures 12 bases. The entire amount of isolated RNA was reverse transcribed using the High Capacity cDNA Reverse Transcription Kit, so the sequenced TCRB transcripts were expressed ones. Naive, central memory and regulatory T cell samples underwent deep immunoSEQ sequencing, averaging roughly 3.5 million total reads per sample. Sorted cells were lysed in RLT buffer and RNA was extracted with DNase-treated RNeasy Micro or Mini kits, depending on cell number. Each cell subset was processed separately to prevent cross-contamination, with patient and healthy donor samples processed together. TCRB sequences were amplified from cDNA with the immunoSEQ multiplex PCR, producing 87-bp fragments spanning the CDR3 region. Sequencing of the amplicons was performed on the Illumina HiSeq platform. On the authors' methods: PCR bias was computationally corrected using synthetic template baselines, reads within Hamming distance 2 were collapsed, and singletons that could not be merged were discarded. Reads were aligned against IMGT to assign V, D and J genes, CDR3 length and insertions or deletions at six rearrangement sites. Within each subset, clonotype counts were normalized to the number of sorted cells before true diversity and Gini coefficients were calculated with the tcR R package. Repertoire sharing was quantified using the overlap coefficient calculated on TCRB nucleotide sequences. Out-of-frame TCRB sequences from naive cells were analyzed as a proxy for the pre-selection repertoire. TCRdb limited this immuneACCESS table to in-frame rearrangements with V and J called. A share of clones is missing; checked studies link under half to unresolved V genes, and the rest is unexplained. V and J calls and clone size are copied from that table; D and trimming were computed from the DNA. In this sample the table shows hundreds of thousands of clones, about 13% of which occur a single time. The top ten clonotypes cover 0.015% to 0.02% of the sample.

As for this clone: Which antigen it targets is not known. One base away there is no much larger clone; base qualities are not given.

Each donor gave one peripheral blood draw, averaging approximately 0.11 L, which was collected into heparinised tubes. Using a panel that included CD45RO, CCR7, CD25, CD127, CD95 and CD27, naive, central memory, regulatory and stem cell-like memory CD4+ T cells were sorted on a BD FACSAria II. All sorted populations exceeded 95% purity. PBMCs were isolated right away by Lymphoprep density gradient centrifugation and were stained directly, without culture. So that batch effects would be minimized, each experiment stained and sorted samples in pairs, pairing one healthy donor with one patient. The sequenced sample was naive CD4+ T cells from blood. The sample's cell subset or site, from its label and the paper: true naive CD4+ T cells. The receptor's source is a man in his thirties or forties with type 1 diabetes. The chain is assembled from TRBV28 and TRBJ2-3; TRBD2 is a possible D gene, resting on 5 matching bases. The DNA sequence is TGTGCCAGCAGTTTATTGTCCGAAGCGGCAGATACGCAGTATTTT. It translates as CASSLLSEAADTQYF.